Listed here are 24 T cell receptor beta chains from one sample, sequenced in a study of blood T cell repertoires in COVID-19 (dated by TCRdb to between 2020 and 2021). The library came from the immunoSEQ multiplex PCR assay. This is the immuneACCESS table as TCRdb keeps it, with only in-frame sequences that have V and J called. A part of the clones is gone; compared with another copy, unresolved V genes explain less than half, and the rest is unexplained. In all, the sample holds around 190,000 clones, and approximately 85% of those were seen once. The top ten clonotypes cover roughly 10% of the sample. Input material: PBMCs or T cells enriched from blood (not recorded which). The source is a woman aged 18-29 years who had recovered from COVID-19.

This sequence joins TRBV21-1 and TRBJ1-5. TRBV21-1 is marked as a pseudogene. This CDR3 spans 13 amino acids. The CDR3 coding sequence is TGTGCCAGCAGCAAAGTCCTTCTTCGGCCCCAGCATTTT. This translates into CASSKVLLRPQHF.

The chain is built from TRBV28 and TRBJ2-2; 9 bases match TRBD2. Germline V CDR1 and CDR2: MDHEN, SYDVKM. The CDR3 extends over 17 amino acids. Trimming took 2 bases from V and 6 from J; bases not matched to a gene: 10. CDR3 bases: TGTGCCAGCAGTTTAGAAGGCGGGAGGGCCAGTTCCGGGGAGCTGTTTTTT. Protein product: CASSLEGGRASSGELFF.

In this sample, this clone turned up once. This sequence joins TRBV19 and TRBJ2-2; 7 bases fit TRBD1. Germline lookup yields CDR1 LNHDA and CDR2 SQIVND (reference sequence). V was clipped by 5 bases and J by 8 bases; unmatched bases: 11. The CDR3 runs 15 residues. CDR3 amino acids: CASSLGDRAVGELFF. CDR3 nucleotides: TGTGCCAGTAGTCTGGGAGACAGGGCGGTAGGGGAGCTGTTTTTT.

The chain has TRBV19 and TRBJ1-5, with D maybe TRBD1 (5 bases). CDR1 is LNHDA, CDR2 SQIVND, per germline (reference sequence). The V end lost 4 bases, the J end lost 1 base, and 11 bases lay between the germline ends. The CDR3 is 15 residues long. CDR3 protein: CASSNSRVSNQPQHF. CDR3 in DNA: TGTGCCAGTAGTAACTCCAGGGTAAGCAATCAGCCCCAGCATTTT.

The rearrangement links TRBV10-2 to TRBJ2-1; 12 bases match TRBD2. In germline, CDR1 is WSHSY, CDR2 SAAADI. Germline trimming cut 5 bases from V and 7 bases from J; bases unmatched to any gene: 6. CDR3 length equals 15 residues. The DNA for the CDR3 is TGCGCCAGCAGTCTAGCGGGAGGGCCGGGGAATGAGCAGTTCTTC. Its protein is CASSLAGGPGNEQFF.

This chain connects TRBV4-1 to TRBJ2-2, with 9 bases that match TRBD1. The length of the CDR3 is 16 residues. Unmatched junction bases numbered 7, after V lost 4 bases and J lost 4 bases. Germline CDR1 and CDR2: MGHRA and YSYEKL. CDR3 DNA: TGCGCCAGCAGCCCTTGGACAGGGGAGGCCACCGGGGAGCTGTTTTTT. Translated, it gives CASSPWTGEATGELFF.

The chain links TRBV3-1 (or the pseudogene TRBV3-2) to TRBJ2-6; no reliable D call. This CDR3 spans 16 amino acids. The V end lost 1 base, the J end lost 1 base, and 8 bases lay between the germline ends. CDR1 and CDR2 from the germline V gene are LGHDT and YNNKEL (reference sequence). The CDR3 region is CASSQGATSGANVLTF. The CDR3, as DNA: TGTGCCAGCAGCCAAGGCGCCACGTCTGGGGCCAACGTCCTGACTTTC.

The chain links TRBV11-2 to TRBJ1-5, with 7 bases identical to TRBD1. This CDR3 region has 15 residues. CDR1 and CDR2 (germline): SGHAT, FQNNGV. The V gene end was trimmed by 0 bases and the J gene end by 7 bases; junction bases not matched to a gene: 6. CDR3 bases: TGTGCCAGCAGCTTAGATGGTGGGACAGAACAGCCCCAGCATTTT. Amino acid sequence: CASSLDGGTEQPQHF. The variable domain in full, completed from reference TRBV11-2 and TRBJ1-5, reads EAGVAQSPRYKIIEKRQSVAFWCNPISGHATLYWYQQILGQGPKLLIQFQNNGVVDDSQLPKDRFSAERLKGVDSTLKIQPAKLEDSAVYLCASSLDGGTEQPQHFGDGTRLSIL.

The sample holds one count of this clone. The chain employs TRBV3-1 (or the pseudogene TRBV3-2) and TRBJ1-6; weak D call: TRBD1 (6 bases). The CDR3 consists of 14 residues. With 3 bases removed from V and 10 bases from J, the gap between germline ends came to 13 bases. Germline assignment: CDR1 LGHDT and CDR2 YNNKEL (reference sequence). The CDR3 bases are TGTGCCAGCAGCCACGAGGGGGGGAGCTCACCCCTCCACTTT. This codes for CASSHEGGSSPLHF.

This chain joins TRBV19 and TRBJ1-5, with 12 positions matching TRBD1. CDR3 size: 15 residues. The V segment lost 7 bases and the J segment 6 bases; nucleotides outside the gene matches: 7. Germline CDR1 is LNHDA and CDR2 is SQIVND (reference sequence). CDR3 sequence: CASTPGQGAGQPQHF. CDR3 nucleotide sequence: TGTGCCAGTACTCCGGGACAGGGGGCTGGTCAGCCCCAGCATTTT.

The rearrangement uses TRBV5-4 and TRBJ2-7; D unresolved. Trimming took off 0 bases at V and 3 bases at J, with 7 bases between the two ends. The CDR3 is made up of 13 amino acids. Germline loops: CDR1 SGHNT, CDR2 YYREEE (reference sequence). CDR3 sequence: CASSLGLDYEQYF. CDR3 in DNA: TGTGCCAGCAGCTTGGGACTTGACTACGAGCAGTACTTC.

The chain has TRBV10-2 and TRBJ1-2, with D uncertain. Germline assignment: CDR1 WSHSY and CDR2 SAAADI. The CDR3 is 15 amino acids. The V and J ends lost 0 bases and 4 bases respectively, with 12 bases between them. CDR3 DNA: TGCGCCAGCAGTGAGTCGGACGGGATGGGCTATGGCTACACCTTC. Translation gives CASSESDGMGYGYTF.

V usage is TRBV19 and J usage is TRBJ1-2; D gene ambiguous. There are 14 residues in the CDR3. From germline, CDR1 is LNHDA and CDR2 SQIVND (reference sequence). V dropped 3 bases and J dropped 2 bases, with 10 bases sitting between them. CDR3 residues: CASSIQTNNYGYTF. For the CDR3, the DNA is TGTGCCAGTAGTATCCAAACTAACAACTATGGCTACACCTTC.

The CDR3: CATSEAGQGNTGELFF. CDR3 nucleotides: TGTGCCACCAGTGAGGCGGGACAGGGGAACACCGGGGAGCTGTTTTTT. This sequence joins TRBV24-1 and TRBJ2-2; TRBD1 agrees at 9 bases. The junction had 3 bases not matched to a gene; V was cut back by 4 bases and J by 1 base. From germline, CDR1 is KGHDR and CDR2 SFDVKD. The CDR3 totals 16 residues.

This clone was seen repeatedly, ten times or more. The rearrangement links TRBV14 to TRBJ2-4, with D maybe TRBD2 (5 bases). The length of the CDR3 is 12 residues. Germline values: CDR1 SGHDN, CDR2 FVKESK. Trimming took 1 base from V and 8 from J, leaving 6 bases between them. Here the CDR3 reads CASSQADYIQYF. CDR3 bases: TGTGCCAGCAGCCAAGCGGACTACATTCAGTACTTC.

J is TRBJ1-6 and V is TRBV4-3; TRBD1 might be the D (5 bases). Germline lookup yields CDR1 LGHNA and CDR2 YSLEER. V lost 1 base, J lost 8 bases, and 12 bases lay in between. CDR3 length: 15 amino acids. In DNA form, the CDR3 reads TGCGCCAGCAGCCAAGCCTCGCAGGGTGATTCACCCCTCCACTTT. It yields the protein CASSQASQGDSPLHF.

The chain combines TRBV6-5 with TRBJ1-1, with 9 bases aligning to TRBD1. After removal of 6 bases from V and 5 bases from J, the junction contained 7 bases not matched to a gene. CDR3 length: 14 residues. Per the germline V gene, CDR1 is MNHEY and CDR2 is SVGAGI. CDR3 sequence reads: CASSLTGGATEAFF. The CDR3 DNA reads as TGTGCCAGCAGCCTAACAGGGGGCGCGACTGAAGCTTTCTTT.

A single count supports this clone. The genes are TRBV6-1 and TRBJ2-5, with 11 positions matching TRBD2. This CDR3 contains 16 residues. Germline lookup yields CDR1 MNHNS and CDR2 SASEGT. Germline trimming cut 4 bases from V and 6 bases from J; bases unmatched to any gene: 10. The CDR3 coding sequence is TGTGCCAGCAGTGTAACTAGCGGGGGCGGGGAGCAGACCCAGTACTTC. Protein product: CASSVTSGGGEQTQYF.

V usage is TRBV6-5 and J usage is TRBJ1-3, with D possibly matching TRBD1 (5 bases). CDR3 length: 16 amino acids. V was clipped by 2 bases and J by 2 bases, with 13 bases between them. CDR1 MNHEY and CDR2 SVGAGI come from the germline V gene. CDR3 DNA: TGTGCCAGCAGTTACCTAGCCGGGGGGGCTGGAAACACCATATATTTT. Its translation is CASSYLAGGAGNTIYF.

The CDR3 is CASSLTGVGTEAFF. The DNA of the CDR3 is TGTGCCAGCAGCTTAACAGGGGTGGGGACTGAAGCTTTCTTT. The rearrangement uses TRBV7-2 and TRBJ1-1; 7 bases map to TRBD1. J was trimmed by 5 bases and V by 2 bases; bases with no gene match: 5. This CDR3 has 14 residues. Looked up from germline, CDR1 is SGHTA and CDR2 is FQGNSA.

This sequence joins TRBV27 and TRBJ2-3; D gene uncertain. Between the trimmed V and J ends, which lost 2 bases and 4 bases, there was a span of 7 bases. Per the germline V gene, CDR1 is MNHEY and CDR2 is SMNVEV (reference sequence). This CDR3 is 13 amino acids long. The CDR3 here is CASSLGAADTQYF. CDR3 DNA: TGTGCCAGCAGTTTAGGTGCGGCAGATACGCAGTATTTT.

This clone came up once. CDR3 region: CASSLQGNEQFF. The DNA for the CDR3 is TGTGCCAGCAGCTTACAGGGAAATGAGCAGTTCTTC. The V gene is TRBV5-8, the J gene TRBJ2-1, with D tentatively TRBD1 (6 bases). V lost 2 bases to trimming and J lost 7 bases, with 7 bases between them. Germline V gives CDR1 SGHTS, CDR2 YDEGEE. The CDR3 sequence is 12 residues long.

The chain couples TRBV7-2 to TRBJ2-1, with 10 bases fitting TRBD2. V gave up 3 bases and J gave up 0 bases; unmatched junction bases: 8. CDR1 is SGHTA and CDR2 is FQGNSA in the germline V gene. The CDR3 has 18 residues. The CDR3 spells CASSLVGLAESSYNEQFF. DNA of the CDR3: TGTGCCAGCAGCTTGGTCGGACTAGCGGAGAGCTCCTACAATGAGCAGTTCTTC.

This chain uses TRBV19 with TRBJ1-1; D uncertain. There are 11 residues in the CDR3. CDR1 is LNHDA and CDR2 is SQIVND in the germline V gene (reference sequence). The V end was cut by 8 bases, the J end by 3 bases, with 7 bases between. The CDR3: CASLRYTEAFF. The CDR3 DNA is TGTGCCAGTCTGCGATACACTGAAGCTTTCTTT. Filled out from reference TRBV19 and TRBJ1-1, the complete variable domain reads DGGITQSPKYLFRKEGQNVTLSCEQNLNHDAMYWYRQDPGQGLRLIYYSQIVNDFQKGDIAEGYSVSREKKESFPLTVTSAQKNPTAFYLCASLRYTEAFFGQGTRLTVV.